The rows below give T cell receptor beta chains drawn from one sample of a study of shared clonotypes between healthy human individuals. The assay was immunoSEQ multiplex PCR, and TCRdb's table has in-frame clones only and misses some. Of over a million clones in the sample, approximately 97% are singletons; the top ten hold over 1%. Input material: naive CD4+ T cells sorted from blood. The receptor set was obtained from a man aged 25-45 years in good health. CDR3s leave out the opening cysteine and the closing phenylalanine or tryptophan. Each record gives: J gene, V gene, D gene, CDR3 length, CDR3 protein. D genes are given only for firm matches.

J gene: TRBJ1-1; V gene: TRBV7-2; D gene: -; CDR3 length: 14; CDR3 protein: ASSPTTRSGDTEAF
J gene: TRBJ1-1; V gene: TRBV7-6; D gene: -; CDR3 length: 13; CDR3 protein: ASSFFSLQNTEAF
J gene: TRBJ2-3; V gene: TRBV30; D gene: TRBD1; CDR3 length: 11; CDR3 protein: AWRARTGFPQY
J gene: TRBJ2-7; V gene: TRBV5-1; D gene: -; CDR3 length: 11; CDR3 protein: ASSSEVQGKQY
J gene: TRBJ2-3; V gene: TRBV11-2; D gene: TRBD1; CDR3 length: 13; CDR3 protein: ASSFLTGGTDTQY
J gene: TRBJ2-7; V gene: TRBV18; D gene: -; CDR3 length: 11; CDR3 protein: ASSPKQGGEQY
J gene: TRBJ1-5; V gene: TRBV6-6; D gene: -; CDR3 length: 10; CDR3 protein: ASGRSNQPQH
J gene: TRBJ2-2; V gene: TRBV2; D gene: TRBD2; CDR3 length: 14; CDR3 protein: ARSRTSGRSSGELF
J gene: TRBJ2-1; V gene: TRBV7-2; D gene: TRBD2; CDR3 length: 14; CDR3 protein: ASSSDLAGGYNEQF
J gene: TRBJ1-1; V gene: TRBV10-3; D gene: -; CDR3 length: 15; CDR3 protein: AISGLLTALSGTEAF
J gene: TRBJ1-1; V gene: TRBV28; D gene: -; CDR3 length: 15; CDR3 protein: ASRPTTLRTDNTEAF
J gene: TRBJ2-3; V gene: TRBV15; D gene: -; CDR3 length: 13; CDR3 protein: ATSRTGTITDTQY
J gene: TRBJ2-3; V gene: TRBV2; D gene: -; CDR3 length: 10; CDR3 protein: ASSVRTDTQY